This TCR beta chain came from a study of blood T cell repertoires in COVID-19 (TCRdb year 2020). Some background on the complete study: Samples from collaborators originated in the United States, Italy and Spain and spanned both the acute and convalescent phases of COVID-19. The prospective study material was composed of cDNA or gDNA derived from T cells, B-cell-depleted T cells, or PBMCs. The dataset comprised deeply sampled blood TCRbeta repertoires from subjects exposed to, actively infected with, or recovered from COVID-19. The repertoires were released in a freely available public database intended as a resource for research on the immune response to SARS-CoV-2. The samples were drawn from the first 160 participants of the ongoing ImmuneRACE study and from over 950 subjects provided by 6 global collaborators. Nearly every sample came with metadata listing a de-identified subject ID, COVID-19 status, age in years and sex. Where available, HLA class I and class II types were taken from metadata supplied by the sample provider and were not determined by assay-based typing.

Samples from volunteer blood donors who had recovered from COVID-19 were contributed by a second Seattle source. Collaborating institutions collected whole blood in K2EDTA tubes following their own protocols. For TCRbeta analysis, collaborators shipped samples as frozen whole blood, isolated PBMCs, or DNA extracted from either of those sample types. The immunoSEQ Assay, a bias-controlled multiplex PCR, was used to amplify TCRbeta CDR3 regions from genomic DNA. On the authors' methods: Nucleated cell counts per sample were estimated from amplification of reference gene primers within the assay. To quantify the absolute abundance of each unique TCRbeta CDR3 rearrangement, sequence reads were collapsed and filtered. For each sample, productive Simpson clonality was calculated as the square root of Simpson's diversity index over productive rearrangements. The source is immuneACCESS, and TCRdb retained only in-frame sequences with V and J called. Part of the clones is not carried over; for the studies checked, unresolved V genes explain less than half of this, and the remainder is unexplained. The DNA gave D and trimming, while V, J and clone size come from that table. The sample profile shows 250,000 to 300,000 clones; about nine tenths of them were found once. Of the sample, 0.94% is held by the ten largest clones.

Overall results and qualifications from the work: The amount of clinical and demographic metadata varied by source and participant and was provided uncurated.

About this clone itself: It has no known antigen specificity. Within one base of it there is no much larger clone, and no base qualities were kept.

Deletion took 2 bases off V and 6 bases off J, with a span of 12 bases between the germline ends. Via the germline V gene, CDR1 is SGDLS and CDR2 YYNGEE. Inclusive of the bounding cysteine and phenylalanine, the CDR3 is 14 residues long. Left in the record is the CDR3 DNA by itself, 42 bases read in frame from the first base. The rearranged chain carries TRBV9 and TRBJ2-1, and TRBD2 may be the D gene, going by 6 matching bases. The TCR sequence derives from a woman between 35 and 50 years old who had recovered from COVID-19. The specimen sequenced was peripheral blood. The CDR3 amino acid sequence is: CASSVSSGVNEQFF. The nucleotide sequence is TGTGCCAGCAGCGTTTCGTCGGGGGTCAATGAGCAGTTCTTC. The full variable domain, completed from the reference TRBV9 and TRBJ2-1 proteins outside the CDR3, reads DSGVTQTPKHLITATGQRVTLRCSPRSGDLSVYWYQQSLDQGLQFLIQYYNGEERAKGNILERFSAQQFPDLHSELNLSSLELGDSALYFCASSVSSGVNEQFFGPGTRLTVL.